Sequencing of this T cell receptor beta chain was carried out in a study of CD8 T cells in Susac syndrome. Germline V lookup: CDR1 MGHDK, CDR2 SYGVNS. The CDR3 covers 14 residues. V shed 6 bases and J 6 bases; nucleotides not matched to a gene: 3. The RNA, roughly 0.5 to 1 ug, was put through reverse transcription using random hexamers. Amplification of TCR beta CDR3 used immunoSEQ multiplex PCR across 54 Vbeta and 13 Jbeta. TCRdb re-analysed the immunoSEQ multiplex PCR reads in MiXCR, keeping a single row per CDR3 protein. The sample consists of roughly 160,000 distinct CDR3 sequences, about 95% of them appearing once. Only one count was recorded for this clonotype. Antigen specificity is unknown. Study outcomes and limitations: Only a relatively small number of individuals were included in the TCR sequencing and HLA analysis.

The chain uses TRBV25-1 and TRBJ2-2; 11 bases are a match to TRBD1. The sequenced sample consisted of CD4+ T cells from PBMCs. The TCR was taken from a human donor in good health. In DNA, the CDR3 is TGTGCCAGCAGGGGACAGGGGGGGTCCGGGGAGCTGTTTTTT. Residues: CASRGQGGSGELFF.